These 14 T cell receptor beta chains originate from one sample sequenced in a study of control samples from healthy donors and cancer patients. Profiled with immunoSEQ multiplex PCR; TCRdb holds only in-frame clones, not every one. The sample has roughly 60,000 clones, less than 95% seen once. The sequencing input was blood. These TCRs come from a man aged 25 to 45 in good health.

This chain uses TRBV27 with TRBJ2-7; D unresolved. Trimming cost V 1 base and J 0 bases, with 7 bases left between them. The germline V gene has CDR1 MNHEY and CDR2 SMNVEV (reference sequence). This CDR3 contains 14 residues. CDR3 region: CASSLYWGSYEQYF. The CDR3, as DNA: TGTGCCAGCAGTTTATATTGGGGCTCCTACGAGCAGTACTTC.

CDR3 coding DNA: TGTGCCAGCAGCCAAGGGGGGGCACTTAACACTGAAGCTTTCTTT. Translated: CASSQGGALNTEAFF. The chain uses TRBV14 and TRBJ1-1, with D possibly matching TRBD1 (6 bases). The length of the CDR3 is 15 residues. V lost 1 base, J lost 2 bases, and 11 bases lay in between. Per germline, CDR1 SGHDN and CDR2 FVKESK.

The J gene is TRBJ2-2, the V gene TRBV5-1; 7 bases line up with TRBD2. CDR3 size: 16 residues. Germline V CDR1 and CDR2: SGHRS, YFSETQ. V lost 0 bases, J lost 6 bases, and 8 bases stayed unmatched. The CDR3, as DNA: TGCGCCAGCAGCTTGGGACGGGAGGCGGGATCCGGGGAGCTGTTTTTT. As protein: CASSLGREAGSGELFF.

The chain joins TRBV7-3 to TRBJ2-1; TRBD2 aligns across 7 bases. CDR1 and CDR2 from the germline V gene are SGHTA and FQGTGA. The CDR3 loop spans 15 amino acids. The J segment lost 7 bases and the V segment lost 4 bases, leaving 10 bases of the junction unmatched. The chain's CDR3 is CASSSSPAAGNEQFF. CDR3 DNA: TGTGCCAGCAGCTCAAGCCCTGCAGCGGGAAATGAGCAGTTCTTC.

This clone has a single count. The sample contains more than one DNA sequence encoding this CDR3. The chain joins TRBV3-1 (or the pseudogene TRBV3-2) to TRBJ1-2; 8 bases match TRBD1. The CDR3 length is 13 residues. V shed 4 bases and J 8 bases; nucleotides not matched to a gene: 6. Germline lookup yields CDR1 LGHDT and CDR2 YNNKEL (reference sequence). The CDR3 loop reads CASSPGQGGGYTF. As DNA, the CDR3 is TGTGCCAGCAGCCCTGGACAGGGTGGGGGCTACACCTTC.

This clone is termed medium-sized. The rearrangement uses TRBV6-2 or TRBV6-3 and TRBJ2-7; D perhaps matches TRBD1 (6 bases). V lost 2 bases, J lost 2 bases, and 7 bases lay in between. Germline V CDR1 and CDR2: MNHEY, SVGEGT. This CDR3 region has 13 residues. The CDR3, as DNA: TGTGCCAGCAGTTACCGGGACACCTACGAGCAGTACTTC. This codes for CASSYRDTYEQYF.

The chain has TRBV10-3 and TRBJ1-1; D may be TRBD1 (5 bases). Trimming stripped 8 bases from V and 1 base from J, with 14 bases between. Germline V gene data show CDR1 as ENHRY and CDR2 as SYGVKD. The CDR3 runs to 14 residues. The CDR3: CAISPGTANTEAFF. The CDR3, as DNA: TGTGCCATCTCTCCCGGGACGGCGAACACTGAAGCTTTCTTT.

The chain's CDR3 is CASSPQGGSTDTQYF. The CDR3 DNA reads TGTGCCAGCAGTCCCCAGGGCGGGAGCACAGATACGCAGTATTTT. The J gene is TRBJ2-3, the V gene TRBV6-4; D possibly matches TRBD1 or TRBD2 (5 bases each). Between the trimmed V and J ends, which lost 5 bases and 0 bases, there was a span of 12 bases. This CDR3 contains 15 residues. Germline CDR1 and CDR2: MRHNA and SNTAGT.

The genes are TRBV7-8 and TRBJ2-6; 8 nucleotides align to TRBD1. Losses at the gene ends were 5 bases for V and 0 bases for J; bases not matched to a gene: 3. From germline, CDR1 is SGHVS and CDR2 FQNEAQ. The CDR3 is made up of 16 amino acids. The CDR3 is CASSLTGGSGANVLTF. The DNA for the CDR3 is TGTGCCAGCAGCCTCACAGGGGGCTCTGGGGCCAACGTCCTGACTTTC.

V is TRBV27 and J is TRBJ2-1; D is undetermined. The CDR3 is 11 amino acids. CDR1 is MNHEY, CDR2 SMNVEV, per germline (reference sequence). V shed 7 bases and J shed 4 bases, with 5 bases lying between them. The CDR3 is CASKEYNEQFF. The CDR3 DNA sequence: TGTGCCAGCAAGGAGTACAATGAGCAGTTCTTC.

The chain links TRBV19 to TRBJ1-2; D perhaps matches TRBD1 (6 bases). Germline CDR1 LNHDA, CDR2 SQIVND (reference sequence). CDR3 length: 13 amino acids. Trimming stripped 3 bases from V and 4 bases from J, with 9 bases between. CDR3 DNA: TGTGCCAGTAGTATTTTACAGGGCTATGGCTACACCTTC. Translation gives CASSILQGYGYTF.

This clone was seen once. This sequence joins TRBV30 and TRBJ1-2; D gene ambiguous. This CDR3 contains 10 residues. Germline loops: CDR1 GTSNPN, CDR2 SVGIG (reference sequence). Trimming stripped 6 bases from V and 1 base from J, with 3 bases between. The CDR3 coding sequence is TGTGCCTGTTTTAACTATGGCTACACCTTC. Amino acid sequence: CACFNYGYTF.

This clone is classed as medium-sized. This chain connects TRBV4-2 to TRBJ2-5, with TRBD2 identical over 14 bases. This CDR3 is built from 16 residues. The V gene end was trimmed by 4 bases and the J gene end by 4 bases; junction bases not matched to a gene: 5. Germline V gives CDR1 LGHNA, CDR2 YNFKEQ. As DNA, the CDR3 is TGTGCCAGCAGCCCCGCCGGGACTAGCGGGGGAGAGACCCAGTACTTC. Translation: CASSPAGTSGGETQYF.

The V call is TRBV6-6, the J call TRBJ1-1; 8 bases are a match to TRBD1. CDR1 and CDR2 (germline): MNHNY, SVGAGI (reference sequence). V gave up 5 bases and J gave up 5 bases; unmatched junction bases: 10. The CDR3 sequence is 15 residues long. The CDR3 loop is CASSPQTGETTEAFF. CDR3 in DNA: TGTGCCAGCAGTCCCCAGACAGGGGAAACAACTGAAGCTTTCTTT.